A selection of T cell receptor beta chains follows, all from one sample in a study of monozygotic twins with inflammatory bowel disease. With the 5' RACE reads reprocessed, TCRdb shows one record per CDR3 protein and no DNA. This sample carries approximately 150,000 distinct CDR3 sequences, with about 8% going to the ten biggest clones. Input material: blood. These receptors were obtained from a human donor with ulcerative colitis or Crohn's disease, or a healthy co-twin of an affected twin (not recorded which). Both conserved end residues are part of each CDR3.

TRBJ2-7	TRBV7-2	CASSRDSRSYEQYF
TRBJ2-7	TRBV4-1	CASSQRQGYEQYF
TRBJ1-1	TRBV5-4	CASSLGYRPRLGNTEAFF
TRBJ2-1	TRBV5-1	CASSPLLAGASGYNEQFF
TRBJ2-3	TRBV9	CASSVGTTSTDTQYF
TRBJ2-5	TRBV11-2	CASSSNFGAPINQYF
TRBJ1-5	TRBV18	CASSATGTDQPQHF
TRBJ2-7	TRBV5-1	CASSLDGSLLEQYF
TRBJ1-6	TRBV12-3/TRBV12-4	CASSNKGRMRPNSPLHF
TRBJ1-5	TRBV10-3	CAISELVGSNQPQHF
TRBJ1-2	TRBV12-3/TRBV12-4	CASSSTGGKSANYGYTF
TRBJ2-5	TRBV7-2	CASSLGPGTSIRETQYF
TRBJ1-5	TRBV11-2	CASSLVGGFGTGENNQPQHF
TRBJ2-5	TRBV18	CASSRPPGGEDAETQYF
TRBJ2-6	TRBV28	CASKEDRGRSGANVLTF
TRBJ2-3	TRBV5-1	CASSLADVDTQYF
TRBJ1-2	TRBV29-1	CSVGPGQNYGYTF
TRBJ2-7	TRBV20-1	CSALRDSISYEQYF
TRBJ2-1	TRBV29-1	CSVDLSSSYNEQFF
TRBJ2-7	TRBV5-1	CASSLQHRGSYEQYF
TRBJ2-1	TRBV6-5	CASSYGVAGVNEQFF
TRBJ2-3	TRBV5-1	CASSLEQGRDTQYF
TRBJ2-7	TRBV11-2	CATTRSRATEQYF
TRBJ2-7	TRBV5-4	CASSDGMGRSEQYF
TRBJ1-1	TRBV19	CASSPAGSEAFF
TRBJ1-2	TRBV12-3/TRBV12-4	CASSPRNYGYTF
TRBJ2-7	TRBV20-1	CSALFGTGRPYEQYF
TRBJ2-2	TRBV20-1	CSARASGRARTGELFF
TRBJ1-1	TRBV20-1	CSALQGNTEAFF
TRBJ2-6	TRBV27	CASSSSTGSSGANVLTF
TRBJ2-6	TRBV27	CASSPTRDRAGANVLTF
TRBJ1-6	TRBV7-6	CASSHPQGHNSPLHF
TRBJ2-3	TRBV25-1	CASSEWQTDTDTQYF
TRBJ1-2	TRBV24-1	CATSSGYDGYTF
TRBJ1-1	TRBV7-9	CASSFEGNSGREAFF
TRBJ1-2	TRBV7-3	CASSRTSGTNYGYTF
TRBJ2-2	TRBV20-1	CSAQPGTVNTGELFF
TRBJ1-1	TRBV6-1	CASSGFGRTEAFF
TRBJ2-1	TRBV11-2	CASTPARTGQQFF
TRBJ1-4	TRBV6-5	CASSYSGGGEKLFF
TRBJ2-3	TRBV9	CASGGTGTEGILTQYF
TRBJ1-1	TRBV5-1	CASSLKESGRKAFF